This T cell receptor beta chain was profiled in a study of spatial heterogeneity in lung cancer. In the study overall: Detected sequences consistently included more beta-chain ones than alpha-chain ones.

From the 5' RACE reads, TCRdb called clonotypes with MiXCR, one entry per CDR3 protein. The repertoire consists of some 22,000 distinct CDR3 sequences, with 4.7% occurring once and the leading ten covering 4% to 6.5%. V was shortened by 4 bases and J by 4 bases, with 8 bases between the two germline ends. The length of the CDR3 is 13 residues. Germline assignment: CDR1 MNHEY and CDR2 SMNVEV (reference sequence). This clonotype was seen at least ten times. Documented time point: sample taken at primary tumor resection. Material for sequencing was whole RNA from tumor, nontumor lung or frozen PBMC, left unsorted.

The chain carries TRBV27 and TRBJ1-5, with D tentatively TRBD1 (6 bases). The material sequenced was PBMCs, taken at surgery. The receptor was derived from a male donor with early-stage non-small cell lung cancer. The CDR3 loop reads CASSYRVNQPQHF. Written as DNA, the CDR3 is TGTGCCAGCAGTTACAGGGTAAATCAGCCCCAGCATTTT.